These 14 T cell receptor beta chains were all obtained from the same sample, sequenced in a study of cytomegalovirus exposure and HLA in healthy donors (dated by TCRdb to the late 2010s). The library was produced with the immunoSEQ multiplex PCR assay. For the multiplex PCR, a mixture combining 60 forward primers for TCR Vbeta segments and 13 reverse primers for TCR Jbeta segments was used. The immuneACCESS repertoire file appears here via TCRdb, limited to in-frame rearrangements. These files lack a portion of the clones; in checked studies, under half of the deficit traces to unresolved V genes, and the cause of the others is not known. This sample comprises over 150,000 clones, around 82% of them detected only once. The top ten hold under 0.4% of the sample. Sequenced material: PBMCs. Every receptor here comes from a boy younger than 10 in good health and CMV-seronegative.

The chain has TRBV12-5 and TRBJ1-2; 10 bases fit TRBD1. V was pared by 5 bases and J by 3 bases, with 9 bases of the junction left unmatched. The CDR3 consists of 16 residues. Germline values: CDR1 LGHNT, CDR2 FRNRAP. CDR3 protein: CASGIGTGDTHYGYTF. The CDR3 DNA sequence: TGTGCTAGTGGTATCGGGACAGGGGATACCCACTATGGCTACACCTTC.

This chain uses TRBV6-5 with TRBJ2-1; 14 nucleotides agree with TRBD2. The ends lost 5 bases at V and 10 bases at J; junction bases unmatched: 7. Germline loops: CDR1 MNHEY, CDR2 SVGAGI. This CDR3 comprises 15 residues. The CDR3 DNA reads as TGTGCCAGCAGTCGTAGACTAGCGGGAGGGCCCGAGCAGTTCTTC. Translating gives CASSRRLAGGPEQFF.

This clone was seen only once. The CDR3 protein is CASRTGGTNEKLFF. The CDR3 coding sequence is TGTGCCAGTAGAACAGGGGGCACTAATGAAAAACTGTTTTTT. The genes are TRBV19 and TRBJ1-4; TRBD1 matches at 9 bases. V was clipped by 6 bases and J by 2 bases; unmatched bases: 1. CDR3 length: 14 residues. CDR1 is LNHDA and CDR2 is SQIVND in the germline V gene (reference sequence).

This clone was counted once. The V gene is TRBV19, the J gene TRBJ1-5; D ambiguous. Germline V gene sequence: CDR1 LNHDA, CDR2 SQIVND (reference sequence). This CDR3 spans 15 amino acids. With 5 bases removed from V and 6 bases from J, the gap between germline ends came to 17 bases. The DNA of the CDR3 is TGTGCCAGTAGTTTTCTGGTTGGGTCGGGTCAGCCCCAGCATTTT. Protein sequence: CASSFLVGSGQPQHF.

The chain joins TRBV30 to TRBJ2-2; D is undetermined. Germline loops: CDR1 GTSNPN, CDR2 SVGIG (reference sequence). The CDR3 totals 11 residues. Trimming left V 4 bases short and J 6 bases short, with 6 bases between. CDR3 region: CAWKSSGELFF. DNA for the CDR3: TGTGCCTGGAAGAGTTCCGGGGAGCTGTTTTTT.

The rearrangement links TRBV18 to TRBJ1-1; the D gene is possibly TRBD1 (5 bases). CDR1 and CDR2 (germline): KGHSH, LQKENI. The CDR3 totals 11 residues. V lost 9 bases and J 7 bases, leaving 12 bases between the germline ends. The CDR3 loop is CASPATGEAFF. DNA of the CDR3: TGTGCCAGTCCCGCAACAGGTGAAGCTTTCTTT.

The rearrangement links TRBV27 to TRBJ2-1; D is possibly TRBD1 (5 bases). V lost 2 bases and J lost 10, with 21 bases in between. The CDR3 spans 16 residues. Germline CDR1 MNHEY, CDR2 SMNVEV (reference sequence). The CDR3 nucleotides are TGTGCCAGCAGTTTAGGGGTTACAGGTCAATCTGGGGAGCAGTTCTTC. It is translated as CASSLGVTGQSGEQFF.

The CDR3 spells CASSQGFSRVSGNTIYF. The CDR3 DNA sequence: TGCGCCAGCAGCCAAGGATTTTCACGGGTCTCTGGAAACACCATATATTTT. The rearrangement uses TRBV4-1 and TRBJ1-3; D is unclear. CDR3 length: 17 residues. Trimming stripped 1 base from V and 0 bases from J, with 13 bases between. Germline V CDR1 and CDR2: MGHRA, YSYEKL.

The chain has TRBV19 and TRBJ2-1; D is perhaps TRBD1 (5 bases). The CDR3 consists of 14 residues. CDR1 is LNHDA, CDR2 SQIVND, per germline (reference sequence). The V gene lost 3 bases and the J gene lost 7 bases, with 13 bases spanning the gap. CDR3 nucleotide sequence: TGTGCCAGTAGTATTCCGCCTCAGGGTAATGAGCAGTTCTTC. It encodes CASSIPPQGNEQFF.

Regarding this clone: Other DNA sequences in this specimen translate into the identical CDR3. This sequence joins TRBV27 and TRBJ2-1, with D maybe TRBD1 (6 bases). V dropped 2 bases and J dropped 9 bases, with 8 bases sitting between them. Germline V gives CDR1 MNHEY, CDR2 SMNVEV (reference sequence). This CDR3 has 12 residues. The CDR3 is CASSLGGGEQFF. The CDR3, as DNA: TGTGCCAGCAGTTTAGGGGGCGGTGAGCAGTTCTTC.

The chain links TRBV27 to TRBJ1-5; TRBD1 aligns across 7 bases. Germline trimming cut 6 bases from V and 6 bases from J; bases unmatched to any gene: 8. The CDR3 extends over 14 amino acids. CDR1 is MNHEY and CDR2 is SMNVEV in the germline V gene (reference sequence). CDR3 sequence: CASSLSRGVQPQHF. CDR3 nucleotide sequence: TGTGCCAGCAGCCTTAGCAGGGGGGTTCAGCCCCAGCATTTT.

This sequence joins TRBV9 and TRBJ1-4; 12 bases match TRBD1. The germline CDR1 and CDR2 sequences are SGDLS and YYNGEE. The trim removed 4 bases at V and 8 bases at J, leaving 15 bases unmatched. The CDR3 consists of 18 residues. CDR3 residues: CASSPNRGTGGLTEKLFF. The CDR3 region has the DNA TGTGCCAGCAGCCCAAATAGGGGGACAGGGGGCCTTACCGAAAAACTGTTTTTT.

CDR3 sequence reads: CASSEEVTGLFQYF. The CDR3 DNA is TGTGCCAGCAGTGAAGAGGTTACAGGCCTTTTCCAGTACTTC. The chain couples TRBV2 to TRBJ2-7; TRBD1 might be the D (5 bases). Trimming pared 1 base from V and 10 bases from J, leaving 17 bases between. The CDR3 spans 14 residues. Germline V gene lookup returns CDR1 SNHLY and CDR2 FYNNEI.

V and J are TRBV5-5 and TRBJ2-6, with D possibly TRBD1 on 6 matching bases. Trimming took 6 bases from V and 0 from J, leaving 16 bases between them. The V gene's germline CDR1 is SGHKS and CDR2 YYEKEE (reference sequence). The CDR3 is 17 amino acids. The CDR3 loop is CASTFTRQVSGANVLTF. The CDR3 region has the DNA TGTGCCAGCACCTTTACCCGACAGGTCTCTGGGGCCAACGTCCTGACTTTC.